The rows below give T cell receptor beta chains drawn from one sample of a study of beta chain features in type 1 diabetes. Repertoires were generated with immunoSEQ multiplex PCR, while TCRdb's copy carries only in-frame clones and drops some. The sample shows some 150,000 clones, less than 9% of them seen only once. The source material was central memory CD4+ T cells from blood. The receptors derive from a woman aged 25-40 years in good health. CDR3s include the opening cysteine and the closing phenylalanine or tryptophan. A D gene is named only where the DNA matches it firmly. Clone sizes are given selectively: once, few, many, or a class where the clone is expanded.

TGTGCCAGCAGCCAATTCACAGGGGGGGGACTAGCGGGAGGGCCGGCAGATACGCAGTATTTT,CASSQFTGGGLAGGPADTQYF,TRBJ2-3,TRBD2,TRBV4-2,few
TGTGCCAGCAGCCAAGATGGGACTAGAGGCGACGAGCAGTACTTC,CASSQDGTRGDEQYF,TRBJ2-7,TRBD2,TRBV4-2,-
TGCGCCAGCAGCCAAGGCTCGGGAGGGACAGATACGCAGTATTTT,CASSQGSGGTDTQYF,TRBJ2-3,TRBD2,TRBV4-3,-
TGTGCCATCAGTGTGACTAGCGGGCAGACCCAGTACTTC,CAISVTSGQTQYF,TRBJ2-5,TRBD2,TRBV10-3,few
TGTGCCAGCAGTGAACAAGGACAGGGGAACACCGGGGAGCTGTTTTTT,CASSEQGQGNTGELFF,TRBJ2-2,TRBD1,TRBV2,few
TGTGCCAGCAGCTTAGTGGCAGGGTTCAGCAATCAGCCCCAGCATTTT,CASSLVAGFSNQPQHF,TRBJ1-5,-,TRBV7-2,-
TGCGCCAGCAGCTTGGTGGGACAGGGGAACAGGGAAGCTTTCTTT,CASSLVGQGNREAFF,TRBJ1-1,TRBD1,TRBV5-1,-
TGTGCCAGCAGAGGGGCTTTTTCGGGGGGGGATGAAAAACTGTTTTTT,CASRGAFSGGDEKLFF,TRBJ1-4,-,TRBV28,-
TGTGCCAGCAGTTACGGTAGTGAGCAGTTCTTC,CASSYGSEQFF,TRBJ2-1,-,TRBV6-1,-
TGTGCCAGCAGCCCAGGGACAGGGGTAAGGGGCTCTTATGGCTACACCTTC,CASSPGTGVRGSYGYTF,TRBJ1-2,TRBD1,TRBV9,few
TGCGCCAGCAGCCAAACCCGACAGGGAACCGGGGAGCTGTTTTTT,CASSQTRQGTGELFF,TRBJ2-2,TRBD1,TRBV4-3,-
TGTGCCAGCAGTCGCGGGGTTTTCTCTGGAAACACCATATATTTT,CASSRGVFSGNTIYF,TRBJ1-3,-,TRBV28,few
TGTGCCAGCAGCCGCGGACAGGGATTCGAAAAACTGTTTTTT,CASSRGQGFEKLFF,TRBJ1-4,TRBD1,TRBV7-2,-
TGCGCCAGCGGGGCTAGCGGGAGCTACAATGAGCAGTTCTTC,CASGASGSYNEQFF,TRBJ2-1,TRBD2,TRBV5-1,few
TGTGCCAGCAGCGTAGGGACTAGCGGGAGAAGTTCAAATGAGCAGTTCTTC,CASSVGTSGRSSNEQFF,TRBJ2-1,TRBD2,TRBV9,few
TGTGCCAGCAGTTTAGCCGACAGGGCCTATGGCTACACCTTC,CASSLADRAYGYTF,TRBJ1-2,TRBD1,TRBV28,few
TGTGCCAGCAGATCAGGACAGGGAACAGATACGCAGTATTTT,CASRSGQGTDTQYF,TRBJ2-3,TRBD1,TRBV7-2,many
TGCGCCAGCAGTCCGGACAATTTTGGCGGGGAGCTGTTTTTT,CASSPDNFGGELFF,TRBJ2-2,-,TRBV4-3,few
TGTGCCAGCAGTTTCGGAGGCCAGGAGCAGTTCTTC,CASSFGGQEQFF,TRBJ2-1,-,TRBV6-5,-
TGTGCCAGCAGTCTCCGGACTAGCGGGAACAATGAGCAGTTCTTC,CASSLRTSGNNEQFF,TRBJ2-1,TRBD2,TRBV6-5,few
TGTGCCAGCAATTCGGGAGAGGATGGATTCCAGTACTTC,CASNSGEDGFQYF,TRBJ2-7,-,TRBV6-6,few
TGCGCCAGCAGCGGGGACAGCCTGACTTCTGGCTACACCTTC,CASSGDSLTSGYTF,TRBJ1-2,TRBD1,TRBV5-1,few
TGTGCAAGTCGCTTAGGGAGGCAGTTAGGGTCTGGGGCCAACGTCCTGACTTTC,CASRLGRQLGSGANVLTF,TRBJ2-6,-,TRBV12-2,few
TGTGCCTGGATGAGCCCCAATGAAAAACTGTTTTTT,CAWMSPNEKLFF,TRBJ1-4,-,TRBV30,-
TGTGCCAGCAGCTTGGTAGGTCAAGGGAGAAATCAGCCCCAGCATTTT,CASSLVGQGRNQPQHF,TRBJ1-5,-,TRBV5-8,once
TGTGCCAGCAGCTTTGAAGCGGGATGGAACACTGAAGCTTTCTTT,CASSFEAGWNTEAFF,TRBJ1-1,-,TRBV5-4,-
TGTGCCAGCAAAGACAGGGCTCAGAGCACTGAAGCTTTCTTT,CASKDRAQSTEAFF,TRBJ1-1,TRBD1,TRBV2,few
TGTGCCAGCAAGACAACCACAGATACGCAGTATTTT,CASKTTTDTQYF,TRBJ2-3,-,TRBV19,many
TGTGCCCCCGACATGTCCTACGAGCAGTACTTC,CAPDMSYEQYF,TRBJ2-7,-,TRBV7-7,few
TGTGCCAGCAGCTTAGAACCAGCGGGAGTGGCAGATACGCAGTATTTT,CASSLEPAGVADTQYF,TRBJ2-3,TRBD2,TRBV7-8,-
TGTGCCAGCAGTCCTGGGGGGGGGATCACTGAAGCTTTCTTT,CASSPGGGITEAFF,TRBJ1-1,-,TRBV28,few
TGTGCCAGTAGTACCGCGGGACTAGGCGTATCCGGGGAGCTGTTTTTT,CASSTAGLGVSGELFF,TRBJ2-2,TRBD2,TRBV19,few
TGCGCCAGCAGCTTCGGGACAGAGAACACTGAAGCTTTCTTT,CASSFGTENTEAFF,TRBJ1-1,TRBD1,TRBV5-1,few
TGTGCCAGCAGTTTGTTTCGGGAGGGCCGTCCGGCCGGGGAGCTGTTTTTT,CASSLFREGRPAGELFF,TRBJ2-2,TRBD2,TRBV27,-
TGTGCCAGCAGTAAACAGGGGAATTATGGCTACACCTTC,CASSKQGNYGYTF,TRBJ1-2,TRBD1,TRBV28,few
TGCAGCGTTGGAGCCCGGGAAGCTTTCTTT,CSVGAREAFF,TRBJ1-1,-,TRBV29-1,few
TGTGCCAGCAGCTTAGCTCTAGGGGGCGGGAATAGCATTCAGTACTTC,CASSLALGGGNSIQYF,TRBJ2-4,-,TRBV7-2,-
TGTGCCAGCAGCGAGGAGACCAAAAACATTCAGTACTTC,CASSEETKNIQYF,TRBJ2-4,-,TRBV2,once